The clone carrying this T cell receptor beta chain was seen many times. Germline lookup yields CDR1 MDHEN and CDR2 SYDVKM. CDR3 size: 14 residues. With 9 bases removed from V and 9 bases from J, the gap between germline ends came to 20 bases. This record belongs to a study of T cells in Graves' hyperthyroidism and ophthalmopathy. Template material for amplifying TCR beta CDR3 regions consisted of RNA transcripts. During a first-round RT-PCR of the TCR CDR3, the HTBI primer set was used. MiXCR, applied by TCRdb to the multiplex PCR reads, yields one record per CDR3 protein. The data contain over 150,000 distinct CDR3 sequences, about a sixth of them seen just once; the ten biggest clones take up about 56%.

The chain combines TRBV28 with TRBJ2-2, with D perhaps matching TRBD1 (5 bases). This TCR was sampled from a woman between 45 and 65 years old with Graves' hyperthyroidism. Sample: blood. Written as DNA, the CDR3 is TGTGCCAGTACGTCGACAGTTTCCATGAGGGAGCTGTTTTTT. Encoded protein: CASTSTVSMRELFF.